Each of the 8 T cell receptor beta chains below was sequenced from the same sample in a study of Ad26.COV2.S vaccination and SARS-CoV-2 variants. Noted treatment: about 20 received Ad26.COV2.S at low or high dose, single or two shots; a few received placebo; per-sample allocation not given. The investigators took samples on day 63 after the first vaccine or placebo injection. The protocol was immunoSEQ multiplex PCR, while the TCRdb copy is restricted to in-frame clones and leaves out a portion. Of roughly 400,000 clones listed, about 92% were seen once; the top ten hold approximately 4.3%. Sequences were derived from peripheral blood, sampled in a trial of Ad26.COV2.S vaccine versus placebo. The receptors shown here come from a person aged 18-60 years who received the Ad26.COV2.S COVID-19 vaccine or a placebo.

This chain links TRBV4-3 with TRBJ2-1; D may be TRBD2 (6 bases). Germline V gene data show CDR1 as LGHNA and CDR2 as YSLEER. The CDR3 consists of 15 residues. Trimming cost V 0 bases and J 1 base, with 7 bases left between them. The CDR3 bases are TGCGCCAGCAGCCAAGATGCGGGATCCTACAATGAGCAGTTCTTC. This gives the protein CASSQDAGSYNEQFF.

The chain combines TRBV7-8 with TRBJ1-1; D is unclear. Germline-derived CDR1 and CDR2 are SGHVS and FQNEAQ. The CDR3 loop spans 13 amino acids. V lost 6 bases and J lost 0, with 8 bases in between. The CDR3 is CASSHNMNTEAFF. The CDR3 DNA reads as TGTGCCAGCAGTCATAATATGAACACTGAAGCTTTCTTT.

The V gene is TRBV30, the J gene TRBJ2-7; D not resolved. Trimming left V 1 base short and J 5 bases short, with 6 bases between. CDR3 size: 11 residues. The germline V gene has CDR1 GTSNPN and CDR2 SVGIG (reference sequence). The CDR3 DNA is TGTGCCTGGAGTGGCCTCGACGAGCAGTACTTC. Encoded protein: CAWSGLDEQYF.

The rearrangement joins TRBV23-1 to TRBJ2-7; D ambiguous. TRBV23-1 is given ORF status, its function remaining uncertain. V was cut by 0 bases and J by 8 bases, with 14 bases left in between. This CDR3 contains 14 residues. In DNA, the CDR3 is TGCGCCAGCAGTCAATCTGGCTTTCCTACGAAGCAGTACTTC. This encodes CASSQSGFPTKQYF.

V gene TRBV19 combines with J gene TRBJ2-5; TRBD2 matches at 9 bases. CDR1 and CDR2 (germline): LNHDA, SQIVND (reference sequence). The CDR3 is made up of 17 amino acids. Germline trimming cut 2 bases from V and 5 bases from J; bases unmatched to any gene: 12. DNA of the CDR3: TGTGCCAGTAGTATAATCGGGATAGCGGGAGTCGCGGAGACCCAGTACTTC. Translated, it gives CASSIIGIAGVAETQYF. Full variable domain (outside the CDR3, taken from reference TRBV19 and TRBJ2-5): DGGITQSPKYLFRKEGQNVTLSCEQNLNHDAMYWYRQDPGQGLRLIYYSQIVNDFQKGDIAEGYSVSREKKESFPLTVTSAQKNPTAFYLCASSIIGIAGVAETQYFGPGTRLLVL.

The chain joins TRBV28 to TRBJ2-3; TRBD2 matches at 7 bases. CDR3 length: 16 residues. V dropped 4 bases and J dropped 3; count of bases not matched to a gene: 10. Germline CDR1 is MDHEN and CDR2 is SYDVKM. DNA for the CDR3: TGTGCCAGCAGTTCCCCCCGGGGGGAGAGGACAGATACGCAGTATTTT. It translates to CASSSPRGERTDTQYF.

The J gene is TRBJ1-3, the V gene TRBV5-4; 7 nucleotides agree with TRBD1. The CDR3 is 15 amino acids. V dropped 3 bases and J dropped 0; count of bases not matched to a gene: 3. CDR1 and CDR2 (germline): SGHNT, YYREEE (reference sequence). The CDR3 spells CASSSDRASGNTIYF. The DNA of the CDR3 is TGTGCCAGCAGCTCTGACAGGGCCTCTGGAAACACCATATATTTT.

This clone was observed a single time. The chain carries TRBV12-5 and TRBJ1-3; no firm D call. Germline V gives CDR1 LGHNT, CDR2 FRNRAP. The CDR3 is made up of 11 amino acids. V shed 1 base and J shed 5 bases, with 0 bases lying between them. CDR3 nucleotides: TGTGCTAGTGGTTTGGGAAACACCATATATTTT. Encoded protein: CASGLGNTIYF. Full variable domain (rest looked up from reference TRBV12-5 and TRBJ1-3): DARVTQTPRHKVTEMGQEVTMRCQPILGHNTVFWYRQTMMQGLELLAYFRNRAPLDDSGMPKDRFSAEMPDATLATLKIQPSEPRDSAVYFCASGLGNTIYFGEGSWLTVV.